This T cell receptor (beta chain) was documented in a study of T cell changes during pregnancy in multiple sclerosis. Repertoires were generated with immunoSEQ multiplex PCR, while TCRdb's copy carries only in-frame clones and drops some. The table has fewer than 95,000 clones, approximately 90% seen once. Trimming removed 0 bases at V and 2 bases at J, with 8 bases between. Germline-derived CDR1 and CDR2 are SGHAT and FQNNGV. There are 14 residues in the CDR3. This clone was counted only a few times. This TCR derives from a female donor in good health, enrolled as a control in a pregnancy study. V and J are TRBV11-2 and TRBJ2-7; D remains ambiguous. The sequences come from peripheral blood, collected in the first trimester of pregnancy. The CDR3 coding sequence is TGTGCCAGCAGCTTAGATATCCAGGCCTACGAGCAGTACTTC. Its protein product is CASSLDIQAYEQYF.